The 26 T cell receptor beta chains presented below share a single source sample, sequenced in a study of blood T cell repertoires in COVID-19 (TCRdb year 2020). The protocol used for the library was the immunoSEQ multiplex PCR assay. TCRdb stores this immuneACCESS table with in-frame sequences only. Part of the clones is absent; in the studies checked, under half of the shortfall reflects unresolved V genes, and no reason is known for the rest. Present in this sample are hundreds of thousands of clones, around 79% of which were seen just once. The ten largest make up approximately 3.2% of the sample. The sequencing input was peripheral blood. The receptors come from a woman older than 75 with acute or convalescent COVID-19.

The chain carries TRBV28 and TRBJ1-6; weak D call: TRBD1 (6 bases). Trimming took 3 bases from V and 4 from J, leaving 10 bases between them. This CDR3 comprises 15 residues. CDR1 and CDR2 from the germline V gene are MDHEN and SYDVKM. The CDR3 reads CASSFGQYYNSPLHF. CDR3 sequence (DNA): TGTGCCAGCAGTTTTGGACAGTATTATAATTCACCCCTCCACTTT.

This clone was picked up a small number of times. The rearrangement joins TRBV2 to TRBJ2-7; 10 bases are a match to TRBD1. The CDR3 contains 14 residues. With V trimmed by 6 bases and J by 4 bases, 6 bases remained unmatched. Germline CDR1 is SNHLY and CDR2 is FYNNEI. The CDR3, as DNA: TGTGCCAGCAGCCGACAGGGGGCGCAGTACGAGCAGTACTTC. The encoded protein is CASSRQGAQYEQYF.

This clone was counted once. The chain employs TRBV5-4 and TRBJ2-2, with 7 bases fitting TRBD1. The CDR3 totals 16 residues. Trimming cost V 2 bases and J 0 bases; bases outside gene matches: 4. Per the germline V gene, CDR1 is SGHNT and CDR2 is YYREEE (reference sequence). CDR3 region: CASSLPGTANTGELFF. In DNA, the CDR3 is TGTGCCAGCAGCTTACCCGGGACAGCGAACACCGGGGAGCTGTTTTTT.

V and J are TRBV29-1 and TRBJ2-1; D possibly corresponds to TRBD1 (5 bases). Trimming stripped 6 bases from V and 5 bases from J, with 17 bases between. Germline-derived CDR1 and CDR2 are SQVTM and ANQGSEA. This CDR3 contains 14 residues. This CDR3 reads CSVASGSRHNEQFF. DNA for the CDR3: TGCAGCGTCGCATCAGGGTCTCGACACAATGAGCAGTTCTTC.

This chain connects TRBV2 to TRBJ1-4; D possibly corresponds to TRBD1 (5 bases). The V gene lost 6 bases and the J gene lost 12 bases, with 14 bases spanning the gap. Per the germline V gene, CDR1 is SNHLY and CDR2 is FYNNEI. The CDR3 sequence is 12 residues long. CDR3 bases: TGTGCCAGCAGAACCATGACAGTTCAACTGTTTTTT. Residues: CASRTMTVQLFF.

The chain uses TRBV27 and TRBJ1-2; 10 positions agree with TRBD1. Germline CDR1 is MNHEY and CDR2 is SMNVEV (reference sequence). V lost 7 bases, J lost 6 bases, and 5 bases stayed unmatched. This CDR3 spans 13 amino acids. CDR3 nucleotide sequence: TGTGCCAGCAAAGGCGACAGGGGGCATGGCTACACCTTC. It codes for CASKGDRGHGYTF.

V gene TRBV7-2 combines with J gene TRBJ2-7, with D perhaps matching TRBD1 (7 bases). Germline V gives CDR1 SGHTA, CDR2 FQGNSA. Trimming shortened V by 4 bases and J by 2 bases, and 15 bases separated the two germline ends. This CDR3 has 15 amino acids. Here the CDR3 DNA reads TGTGCCAGCAGCTCCAGGGGGGCTGGCCCCTACGAGCAGTACTTC. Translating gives CASSSRGAGPYEQYF. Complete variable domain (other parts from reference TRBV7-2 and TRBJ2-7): GAGVSQSPSNKVTEKGKDVELRCDPISGHTALYWYRQSLGQGLEFLIYFQGNSAPDKSGLPSDRFSAERTGGSVSTLTIQRTQQEDSAVYLCASSSRGAGPYEQYFGPGTRLTVT.

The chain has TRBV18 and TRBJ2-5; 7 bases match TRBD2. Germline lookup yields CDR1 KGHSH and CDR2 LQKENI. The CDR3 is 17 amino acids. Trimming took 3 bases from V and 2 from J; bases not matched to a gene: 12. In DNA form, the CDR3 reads TGTGCCAGCTCACCGCTCCCACCACTAGCGTCTCAAGAGACCCAGTACTTC. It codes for CASSPLPPLASQETQYF.

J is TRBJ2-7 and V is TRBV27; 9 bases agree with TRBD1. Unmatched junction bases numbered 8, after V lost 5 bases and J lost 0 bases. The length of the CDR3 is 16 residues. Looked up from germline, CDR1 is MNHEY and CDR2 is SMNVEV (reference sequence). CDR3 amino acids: CASSRIWDRDSYEQYF. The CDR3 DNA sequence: TGTGCCAGCAGTAGGATTTGGGACAGGGACTCCTACGAGCAGTACTTC.

CDR3 sequence reads: CASSFPQTNTIYF. The CDR3 DNA is TGTGCCAGCAGTTTCCCACAGACAAACACCATATATTTT. This rearrangement joins TRBV28 to TRBJ1-3; D not certain. Germline V gene sequence: CDR1 MDHEN, CDR2 SYDVKM. The CDR3 covers 13 residues. With 3 bases removed from V and 6 bases from J, the gap between germline ends came to 9 bases.

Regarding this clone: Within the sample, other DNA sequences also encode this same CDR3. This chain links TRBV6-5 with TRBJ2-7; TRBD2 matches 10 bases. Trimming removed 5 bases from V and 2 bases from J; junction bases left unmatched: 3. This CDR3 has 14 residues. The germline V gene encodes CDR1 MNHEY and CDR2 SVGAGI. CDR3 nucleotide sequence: TGTGCCAGCAGTCGGACTAGCGGAACCTACGAGCAGTACTTC. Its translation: CASSRTSGTYEQYF.

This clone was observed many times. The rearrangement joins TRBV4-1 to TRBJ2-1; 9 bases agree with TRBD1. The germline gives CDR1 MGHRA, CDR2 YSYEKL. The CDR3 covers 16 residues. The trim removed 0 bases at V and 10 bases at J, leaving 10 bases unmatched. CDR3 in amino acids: CASSQDPGTGFREQFF. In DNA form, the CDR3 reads TGCGCCAGCAGCCAAGATCCCGGGACAGGGTTTCGGGAGCAGTTCTTC.

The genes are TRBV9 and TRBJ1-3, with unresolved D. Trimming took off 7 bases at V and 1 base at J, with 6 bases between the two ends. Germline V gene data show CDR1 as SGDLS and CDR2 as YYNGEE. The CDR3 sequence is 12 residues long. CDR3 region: CASRGSGNTIYF. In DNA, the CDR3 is TGTGCCAGCCGGGGTTCTGGAAACACCATATATTTT.

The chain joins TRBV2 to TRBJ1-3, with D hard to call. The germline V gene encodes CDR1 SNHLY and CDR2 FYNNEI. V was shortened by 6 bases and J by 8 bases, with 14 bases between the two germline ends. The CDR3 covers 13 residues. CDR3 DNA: TGTGCCAGCAGCTTTGGGGAGAGGGACACCATATATTTT. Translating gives CASSFGERDTIYF.

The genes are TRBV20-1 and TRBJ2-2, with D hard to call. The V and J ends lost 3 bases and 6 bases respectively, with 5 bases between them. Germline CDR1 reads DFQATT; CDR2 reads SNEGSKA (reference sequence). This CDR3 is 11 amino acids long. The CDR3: CSARAAGELFF. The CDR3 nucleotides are TGCAGTGCTAGGGCTGCCGGGGAGCTGTTTTTT.

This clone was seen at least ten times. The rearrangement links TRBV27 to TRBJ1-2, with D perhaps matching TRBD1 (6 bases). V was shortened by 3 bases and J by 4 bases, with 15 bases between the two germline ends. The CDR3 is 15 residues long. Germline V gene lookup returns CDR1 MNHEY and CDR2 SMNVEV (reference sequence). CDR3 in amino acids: CASSFTDRMGYGYTF. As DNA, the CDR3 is TGTGCCAGCAGTTTTACGGACAGAATGGGCTATGGCTACACCTTC.

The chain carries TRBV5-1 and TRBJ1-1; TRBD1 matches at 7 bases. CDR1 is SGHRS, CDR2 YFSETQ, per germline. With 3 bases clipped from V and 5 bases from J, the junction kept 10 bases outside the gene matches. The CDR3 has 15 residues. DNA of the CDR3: TGCGCCAGCAGCTCATCGCGGCAGGGGGTTACTGAAGCTTTCTTT. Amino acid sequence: CASSSSRQGVTEAFF.

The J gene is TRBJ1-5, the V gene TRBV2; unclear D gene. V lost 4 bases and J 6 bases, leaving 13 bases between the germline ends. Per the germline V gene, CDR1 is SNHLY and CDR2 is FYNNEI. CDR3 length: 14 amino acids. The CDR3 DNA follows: TGTGCCAGCAGTGGGCAGGAGGTGAGTCAGCCCCAGCATTTT. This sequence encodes CASSGQEVSQPQHF.

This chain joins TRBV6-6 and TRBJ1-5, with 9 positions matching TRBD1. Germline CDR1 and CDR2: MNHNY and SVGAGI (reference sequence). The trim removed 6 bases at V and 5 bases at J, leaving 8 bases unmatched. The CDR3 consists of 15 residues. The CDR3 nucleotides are TGTGCCAGCAGACCTCGACAGGGGGGTGATCAGCCCCAGCATTTT. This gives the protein CASRPRQGGDQPQHF.

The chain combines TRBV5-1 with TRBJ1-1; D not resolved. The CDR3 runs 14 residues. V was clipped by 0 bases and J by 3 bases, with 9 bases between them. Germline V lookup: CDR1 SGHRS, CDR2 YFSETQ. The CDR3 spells CASSLEQLDTEAFF. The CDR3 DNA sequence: TGCGCCAGCAGCTTGGAACAGTTGGACACTGAAGCTTTCTTT.

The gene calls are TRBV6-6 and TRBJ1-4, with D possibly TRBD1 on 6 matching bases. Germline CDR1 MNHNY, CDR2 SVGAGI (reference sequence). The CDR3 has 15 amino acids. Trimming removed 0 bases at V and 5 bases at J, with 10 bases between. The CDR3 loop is CASSYSGGGNEKLFF. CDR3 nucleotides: TGTGCCAGCAGTTACTCAGGGGGGGGGAATGAAAAACTGTTTTTT.

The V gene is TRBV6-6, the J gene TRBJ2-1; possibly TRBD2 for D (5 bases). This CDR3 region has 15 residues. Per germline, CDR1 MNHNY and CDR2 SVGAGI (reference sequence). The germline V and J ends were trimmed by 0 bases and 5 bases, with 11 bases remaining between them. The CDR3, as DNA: TGTGCCAGCAGTTACTCCGGGGTAAGGGACAATGAGCAGTTCTTC. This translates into CASSYSGVRDNEQFF.

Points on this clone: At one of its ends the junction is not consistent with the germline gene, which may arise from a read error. DNA of the CDR3: TGCAGTGCTGGAGATCCACCGGGGGCTTTCTTT. Protein: CSAGDPPGAFF. V is TRBV20-1 and J is TRBJ1-1; no clear D gene. This CDR3 is built from 11 residues. Per germline, CDR1 DFQATT and CDR2 SNEGSKA (reference sequence).

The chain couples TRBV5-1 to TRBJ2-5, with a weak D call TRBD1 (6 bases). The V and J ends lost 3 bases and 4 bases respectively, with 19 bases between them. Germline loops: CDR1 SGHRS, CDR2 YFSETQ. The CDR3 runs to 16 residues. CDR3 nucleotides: TGCGCCAGCAGCTCCACACAACAGGGACGCGGAGAGACCCAGTACTTC. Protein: CASSSTQQGRGETQYF.

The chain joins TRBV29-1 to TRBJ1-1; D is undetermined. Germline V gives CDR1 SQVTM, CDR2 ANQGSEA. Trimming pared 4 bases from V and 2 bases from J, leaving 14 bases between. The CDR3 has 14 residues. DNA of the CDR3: TGCAGCGTTGTCGTCACCAACTCAAACACTGAAGCTTTCTTT. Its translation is CSVVVTNSNTEAFF.

CDR3 in amino acids: CASSQDRQAGGSGANVLTF. The CDR3 nucleotides are TGCGCCAGCAGCCAAGATCGACAAGCGGGAGGCTCTGGGGCCAACGTCCTGACTTTC. The chain recombines TRBV4-1 with TRBJ2-6; 9 bases line up with TRBD2. This CDR3 has 19 residues. V gave up 0 bases and J gave up 0 bases; unmatched junction bases: 6. Looked up from germline, CDR1 is MGHRA and CDR2 is YSYEKL.